Detailed here is one T cell receptor (beta chain). Its antigen is undetermined. The CDR3 length is 12 residues. Between the trimmed V and J ends, which lost 5 bases and 2 bases, there was a span of 7 bases. Germline V gives CDR1 PRHDT, CDR2 FYEKMQ (reference sequence). The record originates from a study of Ad26.COV2.S vaccination and SARS-CoV-2 variants. The method was immunoSEQ multiplex PCR; TCRdb's version includes in-frame clones alone and lacks a portion of them. The sample yields roughly 460,000 clones, 70% to 90% seen once. Study-level results: Vaccine recipients and placebo recipients showed similar non-spike TCR breadth. A substantial breadth of spike-specific CD8+ and CD4+ T cell responses after vaccination has been reported.

Described treatment: some 19 received Ad26.COV2.S at low or high dose, single or two shots; roughly 5 received placebo; per-sample allocation not given. Following the first vaccine or placebo injection, samples were taken on day 63. An adult of 18-55 years in Boston served as donor. The vaccine delivered Wuhan-strain SARS-CoV-2 spike through an Ad26 vector. Sequenced here: peripheral blood, sampled in a trial of Ad26.COV2.S vaccine versus placebo. The clonotype was recovered from a person aged 18 to 59 who received the Ad26.COV2.S COVID-19 vaccine or a placebo. The chain links TRBV13 to TRBJ2-7; D is undetermined. In DNA, the CDR3 is TGTGCCAGCAGCACCGGCCCCTACGAGCAGTACTTC. Its protein product is CASSTGPYEQYF.